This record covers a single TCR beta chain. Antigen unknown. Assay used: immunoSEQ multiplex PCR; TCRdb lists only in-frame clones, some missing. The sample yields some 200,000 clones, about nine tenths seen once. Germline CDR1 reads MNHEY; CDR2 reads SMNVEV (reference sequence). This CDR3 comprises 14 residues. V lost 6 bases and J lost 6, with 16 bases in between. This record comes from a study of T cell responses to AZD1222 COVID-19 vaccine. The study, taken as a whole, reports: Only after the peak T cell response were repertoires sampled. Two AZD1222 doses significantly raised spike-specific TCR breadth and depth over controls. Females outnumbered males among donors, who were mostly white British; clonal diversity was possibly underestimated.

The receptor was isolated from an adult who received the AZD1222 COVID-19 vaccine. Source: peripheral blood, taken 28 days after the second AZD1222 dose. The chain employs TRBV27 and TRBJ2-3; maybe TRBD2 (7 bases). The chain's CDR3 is CASRWAGRGDTQYF. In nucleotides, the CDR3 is TGTGCCAGCAGATGGGCGGGGAGGGGGGATACGCAGTATTTT.